The entry below gives a single T cell receptor (beta chain) sequence along with its context. Germline values: CDR1 MNHEY, CDR2 SMNVEV (reference sequence). The junction had 2 bases not matched to a gene; V was cut back by 1 base and J by 7 bases. CDR3 length: 14 amino acids. This entry belongs to a study of T cell changes during pregnancy in multiple sclerosis. Produced via immunoSEQ multiplex PCR; TCRdb's table is partial and in-frame only. This sample has 56,000 or so clones, with 89% found just once. Sequencing was performed on peripheral blood, taken after pregnancy. The chain recombines TRBV27 with TRBJ2-4; 9 nucleotides agree with TRBD1. The source of this sequence is a female donor with multiple sclerosis, enrolled in a pregnancy study. For the CDR3, the DNA is TGTGCCAGCAGTTTATTACAGGGGGCCAACATTCAGTACTTC. It yields the protein CASSLLQGANIQYF.